This T cell receptor (beta chain) was retrieved from a study of blood T cell repertoires in COVID-19. On the study more broadly: The United States, Italy and Spain provided the acute and convalescent COVID-19 samples. Sources were T cells, B-cell-depleted T cells, or PBMCs; the material itself was cDNA or gDNA.

The CDR3 covers 14 residues. CDR1 is SGHDT, CDR2 YYEEEE, per germline. Trimming at V came to 2 bases and at J to 7 bases, leaving 5 bases not matched to a gene. Seattle patient enrollment occurred during active infection, with longitudinal follow-up thereafter. Authors' analysis steps: Quantification of nucleated cells was approximated via reference gene primer amplification. Profiling relied on immunoSEQ multiplex PCR, and the TCRdb table lists in-frame clones only, not all of them. V and J calls and clone size follow that table, whereas D and trimming were derived from the DNA. The repertoire has some 350,000 clones, approximately 91% of them found once; the top ten carry approximately 7.3%.

The chain links TRBV5-6 to TRBJ2-7; TRBD1 agrees at 11 bases. The receptor's source is an older woman with COVID-19, enrolled during active disease. Source material: peripheral blood. CDR3 DNA sequence: TGTGCCAGCAGCTTAAACGGACAGGGGGCAGAGCAGTACTTC. Translated: CASSLNGQGAEQYF.